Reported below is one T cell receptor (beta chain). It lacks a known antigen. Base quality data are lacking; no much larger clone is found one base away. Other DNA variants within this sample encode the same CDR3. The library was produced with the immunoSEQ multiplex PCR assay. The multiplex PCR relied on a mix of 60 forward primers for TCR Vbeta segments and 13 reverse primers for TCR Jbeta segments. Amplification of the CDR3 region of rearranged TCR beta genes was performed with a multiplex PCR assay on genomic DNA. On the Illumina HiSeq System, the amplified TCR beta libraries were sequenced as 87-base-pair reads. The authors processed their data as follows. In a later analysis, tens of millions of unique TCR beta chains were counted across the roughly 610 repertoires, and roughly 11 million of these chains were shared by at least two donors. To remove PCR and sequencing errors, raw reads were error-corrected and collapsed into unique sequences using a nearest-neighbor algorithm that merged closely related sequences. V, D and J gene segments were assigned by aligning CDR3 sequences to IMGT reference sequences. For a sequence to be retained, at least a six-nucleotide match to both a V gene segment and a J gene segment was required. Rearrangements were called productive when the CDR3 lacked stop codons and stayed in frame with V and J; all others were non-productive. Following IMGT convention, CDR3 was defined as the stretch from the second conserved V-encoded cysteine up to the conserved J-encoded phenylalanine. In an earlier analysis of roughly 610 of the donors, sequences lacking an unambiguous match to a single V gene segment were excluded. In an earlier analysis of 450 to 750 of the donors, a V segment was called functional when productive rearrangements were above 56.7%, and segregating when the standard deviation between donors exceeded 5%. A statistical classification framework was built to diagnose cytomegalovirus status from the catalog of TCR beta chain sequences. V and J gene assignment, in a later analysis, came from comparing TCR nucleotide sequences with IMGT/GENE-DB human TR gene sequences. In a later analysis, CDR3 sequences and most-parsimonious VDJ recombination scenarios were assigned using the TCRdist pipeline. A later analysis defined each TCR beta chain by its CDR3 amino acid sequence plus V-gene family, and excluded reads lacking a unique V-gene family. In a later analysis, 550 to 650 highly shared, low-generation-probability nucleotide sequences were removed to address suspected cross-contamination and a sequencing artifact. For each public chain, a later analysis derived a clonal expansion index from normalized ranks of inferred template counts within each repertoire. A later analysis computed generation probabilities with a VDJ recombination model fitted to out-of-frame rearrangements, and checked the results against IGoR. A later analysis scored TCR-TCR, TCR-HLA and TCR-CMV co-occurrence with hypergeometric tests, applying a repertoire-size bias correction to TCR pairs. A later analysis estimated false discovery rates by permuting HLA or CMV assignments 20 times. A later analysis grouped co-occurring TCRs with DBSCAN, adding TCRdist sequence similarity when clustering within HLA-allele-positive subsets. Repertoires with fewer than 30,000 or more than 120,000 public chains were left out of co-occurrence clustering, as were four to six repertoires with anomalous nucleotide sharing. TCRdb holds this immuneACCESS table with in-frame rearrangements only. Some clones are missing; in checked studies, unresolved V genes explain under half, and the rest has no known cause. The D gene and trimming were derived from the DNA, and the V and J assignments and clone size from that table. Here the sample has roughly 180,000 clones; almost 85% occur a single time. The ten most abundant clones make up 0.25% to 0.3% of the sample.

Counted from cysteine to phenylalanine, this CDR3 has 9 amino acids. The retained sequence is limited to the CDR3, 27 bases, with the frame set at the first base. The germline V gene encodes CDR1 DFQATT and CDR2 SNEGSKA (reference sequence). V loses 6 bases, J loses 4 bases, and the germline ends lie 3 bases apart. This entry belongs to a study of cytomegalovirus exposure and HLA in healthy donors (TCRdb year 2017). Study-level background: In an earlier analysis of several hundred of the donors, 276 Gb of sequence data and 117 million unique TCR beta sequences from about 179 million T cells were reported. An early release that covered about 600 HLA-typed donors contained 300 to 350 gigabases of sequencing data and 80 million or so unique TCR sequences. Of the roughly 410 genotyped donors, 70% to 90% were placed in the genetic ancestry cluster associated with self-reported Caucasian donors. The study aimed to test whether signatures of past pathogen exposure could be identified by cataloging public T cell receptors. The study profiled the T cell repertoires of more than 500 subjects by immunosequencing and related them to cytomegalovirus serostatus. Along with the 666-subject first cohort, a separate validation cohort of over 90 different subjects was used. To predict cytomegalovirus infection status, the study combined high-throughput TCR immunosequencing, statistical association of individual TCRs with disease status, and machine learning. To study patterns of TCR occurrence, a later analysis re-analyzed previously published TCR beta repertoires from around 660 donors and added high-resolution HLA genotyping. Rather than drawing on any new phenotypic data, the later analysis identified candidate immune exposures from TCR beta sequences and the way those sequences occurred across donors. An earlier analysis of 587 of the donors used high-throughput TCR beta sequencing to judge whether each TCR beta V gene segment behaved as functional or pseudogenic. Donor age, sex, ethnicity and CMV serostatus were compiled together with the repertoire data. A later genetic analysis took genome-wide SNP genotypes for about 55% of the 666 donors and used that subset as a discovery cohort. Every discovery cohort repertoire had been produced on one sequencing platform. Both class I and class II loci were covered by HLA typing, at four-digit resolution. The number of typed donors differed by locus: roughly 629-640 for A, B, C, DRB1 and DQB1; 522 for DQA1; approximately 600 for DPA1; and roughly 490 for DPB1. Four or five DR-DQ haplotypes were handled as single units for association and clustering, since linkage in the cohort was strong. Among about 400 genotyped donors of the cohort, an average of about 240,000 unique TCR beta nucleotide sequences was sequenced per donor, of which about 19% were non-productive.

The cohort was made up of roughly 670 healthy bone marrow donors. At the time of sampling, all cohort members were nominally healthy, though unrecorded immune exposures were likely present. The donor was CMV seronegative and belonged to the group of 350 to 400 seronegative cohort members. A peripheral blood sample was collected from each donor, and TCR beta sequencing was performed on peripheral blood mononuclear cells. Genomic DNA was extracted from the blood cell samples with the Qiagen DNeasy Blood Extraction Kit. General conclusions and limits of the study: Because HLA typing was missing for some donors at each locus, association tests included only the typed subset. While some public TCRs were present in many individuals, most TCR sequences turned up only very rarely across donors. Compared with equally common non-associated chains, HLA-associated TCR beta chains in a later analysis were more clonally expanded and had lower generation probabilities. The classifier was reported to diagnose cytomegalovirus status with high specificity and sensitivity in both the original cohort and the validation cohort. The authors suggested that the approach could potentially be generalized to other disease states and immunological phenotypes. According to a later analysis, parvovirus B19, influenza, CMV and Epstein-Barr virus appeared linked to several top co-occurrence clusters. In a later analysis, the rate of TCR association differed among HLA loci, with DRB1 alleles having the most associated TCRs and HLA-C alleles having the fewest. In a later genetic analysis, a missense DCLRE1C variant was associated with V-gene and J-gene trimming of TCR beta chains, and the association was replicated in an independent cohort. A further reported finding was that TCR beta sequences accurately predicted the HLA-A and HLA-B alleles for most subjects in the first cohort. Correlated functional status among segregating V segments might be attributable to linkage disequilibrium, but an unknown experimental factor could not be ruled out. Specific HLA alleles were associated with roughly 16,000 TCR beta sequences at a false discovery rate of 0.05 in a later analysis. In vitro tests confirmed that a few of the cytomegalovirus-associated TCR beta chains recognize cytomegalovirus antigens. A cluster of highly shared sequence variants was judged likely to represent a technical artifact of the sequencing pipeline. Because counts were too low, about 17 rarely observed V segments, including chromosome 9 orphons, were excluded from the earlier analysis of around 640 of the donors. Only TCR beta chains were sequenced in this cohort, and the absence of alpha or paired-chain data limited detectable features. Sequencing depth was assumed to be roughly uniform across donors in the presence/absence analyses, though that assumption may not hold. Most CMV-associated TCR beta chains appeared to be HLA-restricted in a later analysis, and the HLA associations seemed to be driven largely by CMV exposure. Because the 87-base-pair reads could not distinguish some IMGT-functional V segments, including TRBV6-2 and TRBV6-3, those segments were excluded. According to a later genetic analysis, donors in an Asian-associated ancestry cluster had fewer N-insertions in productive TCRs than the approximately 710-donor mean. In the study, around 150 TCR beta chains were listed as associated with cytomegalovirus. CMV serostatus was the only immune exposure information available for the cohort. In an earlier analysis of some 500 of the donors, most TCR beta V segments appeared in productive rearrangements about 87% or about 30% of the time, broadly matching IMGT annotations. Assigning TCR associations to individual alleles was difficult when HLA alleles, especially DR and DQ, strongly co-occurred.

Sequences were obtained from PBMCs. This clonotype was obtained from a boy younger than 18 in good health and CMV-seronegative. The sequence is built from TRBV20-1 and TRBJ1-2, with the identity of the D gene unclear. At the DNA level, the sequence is TGCAGTGCCAGCTATGGCTACACCTTC. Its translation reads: CSASYGYTF.